The 5 T cell receptor beta chains below were found in one sample sequenced in a study of HIV-infected children after antiretroviral therapy interruption. Unique molecular identifiers were included in an RNA-based 3' RACE TCR library. TCRdb re-derived calls from the 3' RACE reads in MiXCR, one entry per CDR3 protein. The table shows about 86,000 distinct CDR3 sequences, with about 6.3% occurring only once. The treatment here: PENTA 11 planned treatment interruption arm or continuous ART arm. Sequenced material: CD45RA+ CD4+ T cells from PBMCs, pooled from several time points, taken from a donor given antiretroviral therapy, either interrupted or continuous. Specified subset: naive CD4+ CD45RA+ CD45RO- T cells. The receptors come from a pool of human donors with HIV.

This clonotype was counted at least ten times. The V call is TRBV19, the J call TRBJ1-5, with D unresolved. CDR3 size: 12 residues. V lost 8 bases to trimming and J lost 9 bases, with 14 bases between them. Looked up from germline, CDR1 is LNHDA and CDR2 is SQIVND (reference sequence). The CDR3 loop reads CASCSQISPQHF. In DNA form, the CDR3 reads TGTGCCAGTTGTTCTCAGATTTCGCCCCAGCATTTT. Combining the CDR3 with reference TRBV19 and TRBJ1-5 gives the whole variable domain DGGITQSPKYLFRKEGQNVTLSCEQNLNHDAMYWYRQDPGQGLRLIYYSQIVNDFQKGDIAEGYSVSREKKESFPLTVTSAQKNPTAFYLCASCSQISPQHFGDGTRLSIL.

This clonotype was seen many times. This chain joins TRBV24-1 and TRBJ2-1; D is perhaps TRBD2 (5 bases). Trimming pared 3 bases from V and 10 bases from J, leaving 15 bases between. The V gene's germline CDR1 is KGHDR and CDR2 SFDVKD. This CDR3 is 14 amino acids long. The CDR3 nucleotides are TGTGCCACCAGTGATATCCAACCGGGATACGAGCAGTTCTTC. Residues: CATSDIQPGYEQFF.

This clonotype was detected many times. The chain links TRBV7-7 to TRBJ2-1; D is unclear. The CDR3 covers 15 residues. The germline CDR1 and CDR2 sequences are SSHAT and FNYEAQ (reference sequence). The V gene lost 4 bases and the J gene lost 8 bases, with 18 bases spanning the gap. This CDR3 is CASSSNLLAFHEQFF. The CDR3 DNA reads as TGTGCCAGCAGCTCAAATCTGTTGGCTTTTCATGAGCAGTTCTTC.

At least ten counts were recorded for this clonotype. The rearrangement joins TRBV12-3 or TRBV12-4 to TRBJ1-1; D remains ambiguous. This CDR3 has 14 amino acids. V shed 2 bases and J shed 2 bases, with 9 bases lying between them. The CDR3 spells CASSLSNRNTEAFF. In nucleotides, the CDR3 is TGTGCCAGCAGTTTAAGTAACCGAAACACTGAAGCTTTCTTT.

The sample holds many counts of this clonotype. This chain connects TRBV5-1 to TRBJ2-2; no clear D gene. The CDR3 has 15 amino acids. V gave up 7 bases and J gave up 2 bases, with 15 bases separating them. The germline CDR1 and CDR2 sequences are SGHRS and YFSETQ. CDR3: CASEITTPNTGELFF. CDR3 sequence (DNA): TGCGCCAGCGAAATCACGACTCCTAACACCGGGGAGCTGTTTTTT. Full variable domain (rest looked up from reference TRBV5-1 and TRBJ2-2): KAGVTQTPRYLIKTRGQQVTLSCSPISGHRSVSWYQQTPGQGLQFLFEYFSETQRNKGNFPGRFSGRQFSNSRSEMNVSTLELGDSALYLCASEITTPNTGELFFGEGSRLTVL.